This TCR beta chain is from a study of blood T cells in healthy people across ages. Study-level findings and limits: Diversity estimates from one million T cells were considered underestimates.

V was cut by 2 bases and J by 7 bases, with 18 bases left in between. The CDR3 consists of 15 residues. Germline-derived CDR1 and CDR2 are MNHNY and SVGAGI (reference sequence). On this clonotype itself: Its antigen is currently unknown.

A second PCR of roughly 7 to 11 cycles used a sample-barcoded 5' primer and a J-beta primer mix. MiXCR, applied by TCRdb to the 5' RACE reads, yields one record per CDR3 protein. The sample has 1.2 million to 1.5 million distinct CDR3 sequences, around two fifths seen once. The source is a woman younger than 30 in good health. This chain links TRBV6-6 with TRBJ2-7, with a tentative D call TRBD2 (7 bases). Sequenced material: blood. The CDR3 region has the DNA TGTGCCAGCAGTTACGTCGGGGGGCAGGTGGGAGAGCAGTACTTC. As protein: CASSYVGGQVGEQYF.